These 3 T cell receptor beta chains were sequenced from one sample in a study of patients and donors after allogeneic stem cell transplantation. TCRdb reanalysed the RT-PCR reads using MiXCR and keeps one entry per CDR3 protein. Seen here are about 960,000 distinct CDR3 sequences, more than 15% observed once, and the top ten hold approximately 5.9%. Sequencing was done on a sample of blood, either unsorted or a sorted T cell fraction (not recorded which). These receptors all come from a human donor who was either an allogeneic HSCT recipient or a stem cell or donor lymphocyte infusion donor (not recorded which). It is not recorded whose cells these are; they may come from a transplant donor.

The chain uses TRBV10-3 and TRBJ2-3; 9 nucleotides match TRBD1. The CDR3 covers 15 residues. Unmatched junction bases numbered 7, after V lost 6 bases and J lost 3 bases. The germline CDR1 and CDR2 sequences are ENHRY and SYGVKD. The CDR3 here is CAIRAGGQGTDTQYF. The CDR3 DNA reads TGTGCCATCAGGGCCGGGGGACAGGGAACAGATACGCAGTATTTT.

The chain links TRBV4-1 to TRBJ2-1, with TRBD2 matching 8 bases. Germline V gene sequence: CDR1 MGHRA, CDR2 YSYEKL. This CDR3 is built from 17 residues. J lost 3 bases, V lost 1 base, and 8 bases had no gene match. CDR3 loop: CASSQGLAREVYNEQFF. CDR3 sequence (DNA): TGCGCCAGCAGCCAAGGACTAGCGAGAGAAGTCTACAATGAGCAGTTCTTC.

V and J are TRBV20-1 and TRBJ2-3; 14 bases align to TRBD2. Germline CDR1 and CDR2: DFQATT and SNEGSKA (reference sequence). The J segment lost 6 bases and the V segment lost 4 bases, leaving 6 bases of the junction unmatched. The CDR3 is 15 amino acids. CDR3 in DNA: TGCAGTGCTAAGACTAGCGGGAGGGCCCCGGATACGCAGTATTTT. The encoded protein is CSAKTSGRAPDTQYF.